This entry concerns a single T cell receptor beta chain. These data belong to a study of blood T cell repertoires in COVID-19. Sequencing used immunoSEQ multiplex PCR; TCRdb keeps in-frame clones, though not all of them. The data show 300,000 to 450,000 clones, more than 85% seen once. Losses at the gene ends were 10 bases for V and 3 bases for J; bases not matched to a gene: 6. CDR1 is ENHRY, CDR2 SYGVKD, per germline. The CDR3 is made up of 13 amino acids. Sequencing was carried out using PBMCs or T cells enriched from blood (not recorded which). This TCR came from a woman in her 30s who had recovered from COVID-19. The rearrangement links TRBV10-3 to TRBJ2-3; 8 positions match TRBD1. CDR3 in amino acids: CATIRQGTDTQYF. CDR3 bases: TGTGCCACCATTAGACAGGGGACAGATACGCAGTATTTT.